This T cell receptor beta chain was observed in a study of Graves' ophthalmopathy and Graves' hyperthyroidism. The diagnosis combined clinical symptoms, thyroxine, TRAb, thyroid ultrasound and orbital computed tomography scans. Study-level points and caveats: This model predicted ophthalmopathy progression (sensitivity roughly 64%, specificity roughly 72%). Ophthalmopathy could be told apart from stable hyperthyroidism by a 13-signature model (about 88% sensitivity, around 78% specificity).

Amplification of the TCR beta CDR3 regions used RNA transcripts (as template). A first-round RT-PCR used HTBI primers, followed by a second-round multiplex PCR. Each CDR3 protein gets one entry after TCRdb re-called the multiplex PCR reads with MiXCR. Counted here are 1 million to 1.3 million distinct CDR3 sequences, about two fifths occurring once; the ten biggest clones make up more than 9.5%. About this clonotype: Its antigen is undetermined.

The CDR3 sequence is 20 residues long. Germline V gives CDR1 SGHVS, CDR2 FQNEAQ. After removal of 3 bases from V and 3 bases from J, the junction contained 18 bases not matched to a gene. V gene TRBV7-8 combines with J gene TRBJ2-7; 12 bases map to TRBD2. Sequencing used peripheral blood or thyroid tissue (not recorded which). The sequence was collected from an adult man with Graves' hyperthyroidism. The CDR3 reads CASSFPRNPTGTSGFYEQYF. The CDR3 bases are TGTGCCAGCAGCTTCCCGAGGAACCCGACCGGGACTAGCGGGTTCTACGAGCAGTACTTC.